Sequencing of this T cell receptor beta chain was carried out in a study of graft-versus-host responses after intestinal transplantation. Study-level background: After anti-thymocyte globulin induction, recipients took tacrolimus and steroids for three to four years.

CDR1 SGHTA and CDR2 FQGTGA come from the germline V gene. The CDR3 spans 13 residues. The trim removed 5 bases at V and 11 bases at J, leaving 10 bases unmatched. This clone was seen only once. What it recognizes is unknown. The study, taken as a whole, reports: Some GvH clones appeared in ileal mucosa or blood before recipient bone marrow. Declining HvG levels early post-transplant were linked to peak circulating GvH clone levels.

Data came from immunoSEQ multiplex PCR; TCRdb stores just in-frame clones and leaves some out. This table holds 75,000 to 100,000 clones, more than 75% found once. The clonotype comes from a human patient who received an intestinal transplant, so some T cells may come from the graft donor. The starting material was PBMCs, obtained 255 days after intestinal transplant. This chain connects TRBV7-3 to TRBJ1-1; 8 bases map to TRBD1. CDR3 sequence: CASSPATGERAFF. CDR3 bases: TGTGCCAGCAGCCCCGCGACAGGGGAAAGGGCTTTCTTT.